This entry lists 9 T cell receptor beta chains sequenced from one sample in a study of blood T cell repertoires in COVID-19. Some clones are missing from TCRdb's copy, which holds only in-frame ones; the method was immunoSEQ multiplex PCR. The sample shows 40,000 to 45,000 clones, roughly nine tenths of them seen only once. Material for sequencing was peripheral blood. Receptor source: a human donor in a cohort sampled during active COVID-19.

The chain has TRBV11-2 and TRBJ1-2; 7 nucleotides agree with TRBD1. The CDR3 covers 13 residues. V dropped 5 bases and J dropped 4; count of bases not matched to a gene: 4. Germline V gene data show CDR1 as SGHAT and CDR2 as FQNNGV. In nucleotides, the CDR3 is TGTGCCAGCAGCACAGGGACAGTCTATGGCTACACCTTC. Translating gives CASSTGTVYGYTF.

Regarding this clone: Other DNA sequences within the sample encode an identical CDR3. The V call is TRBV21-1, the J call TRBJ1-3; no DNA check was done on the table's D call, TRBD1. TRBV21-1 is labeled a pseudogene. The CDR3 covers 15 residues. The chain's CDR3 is CASSKEQGPGNTIYF. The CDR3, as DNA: TGTGCCAGCAGCAAAGAGCAGGGGCCTGGAAACACCATATATTTT.

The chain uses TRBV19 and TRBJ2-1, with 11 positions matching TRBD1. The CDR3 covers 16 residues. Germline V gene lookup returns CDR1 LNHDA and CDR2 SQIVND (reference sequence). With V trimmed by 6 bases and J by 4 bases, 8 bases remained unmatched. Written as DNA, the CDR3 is TGTGCCAGTAGAACAGCCGGGACAGGGGGATACAATGAGCAGTTCTTC. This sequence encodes CASRTAGTGGYNEQFF.

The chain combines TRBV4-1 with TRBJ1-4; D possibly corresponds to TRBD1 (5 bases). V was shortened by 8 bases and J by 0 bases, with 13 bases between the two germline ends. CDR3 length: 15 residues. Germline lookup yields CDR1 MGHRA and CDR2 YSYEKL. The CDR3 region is CASSRGGATNEKLFF. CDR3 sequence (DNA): TGCGCCAGCTCCCGGGGGGGAGCAACTAATGAAAAACTGTTTTTT.

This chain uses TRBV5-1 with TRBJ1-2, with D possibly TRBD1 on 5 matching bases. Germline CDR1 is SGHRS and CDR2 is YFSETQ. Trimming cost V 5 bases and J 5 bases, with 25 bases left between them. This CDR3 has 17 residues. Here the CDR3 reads CASSFTQGWESPYGYTF. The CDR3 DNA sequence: TGCGCCAGCAGTTTCACCCAGGGATGGGAATCTCCTTATGGCTACACCTTC.

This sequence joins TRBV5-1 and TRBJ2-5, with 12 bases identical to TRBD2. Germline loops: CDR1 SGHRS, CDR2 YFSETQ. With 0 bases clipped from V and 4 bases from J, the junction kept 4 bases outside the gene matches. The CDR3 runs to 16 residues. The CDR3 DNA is TGCGCCAGCAGCTTGGGTTCTAGCGGGAGGGCAGAGACCCAGTACTTC. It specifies CASSLGSSGRAETQYF.

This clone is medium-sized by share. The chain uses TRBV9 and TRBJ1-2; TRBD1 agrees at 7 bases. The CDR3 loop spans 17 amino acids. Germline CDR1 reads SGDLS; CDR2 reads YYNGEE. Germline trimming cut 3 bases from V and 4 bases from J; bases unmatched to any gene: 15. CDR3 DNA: TGTGCCAGCAGCGGTACGGGACAGCAAACAAGAGGCTATGGCTACACCTTC. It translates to CASSGTGQQTRGYGYTF.

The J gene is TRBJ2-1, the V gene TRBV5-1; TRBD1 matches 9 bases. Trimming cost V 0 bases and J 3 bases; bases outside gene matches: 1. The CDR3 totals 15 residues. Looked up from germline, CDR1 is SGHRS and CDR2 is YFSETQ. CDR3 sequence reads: CASSLETGGYNEQFF. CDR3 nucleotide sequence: TGCGCCAGCAGCTTGGAGACAGGGGGCTACAATGAGCAGTTCTTC.

The CDR3 loop is CAWSGREGPNTGELFF. Here the CDR3 DNA reads TGTGCCTGGAGTGGCCGGGAGGGCCCGAACACCGGGGAGCTGTTTTTT. V usage is TRBV30 and J usage is TRBJ2-2; 8 bases align to TRBD2. The germline gives CDR1 GTSNPN, CDR2 SVGIG (reference sequence). V was clipped by 1 base and J by 0 bases; unmatched bases: 4. The CDR3 is made up of 16 amino acids.